The 21 T cell receptor beta chains below were found in one sample sequenced in a study of blood T cell repertoires in COVID-19. Sequencing was performed with immunoSEQ multiplex PCR; in TCRdb, only in-frame clones are kept and a portion is missing. The table records about 81,000 clones, 86% of them present only once. Input material: peripheral blood. These receptors originate from a human donor in a cohort sampled during active COVID-19.

V and J are TRBV7-9 and TRBJ2-7; 9 nucleotides align to TRBD1. Germline lookup yields CDR1 SEHNR and CDR2 FQNEAQ (reference sequence). V was pared by 5 bases and J by 5 bases, with 7 bases of the junction left unmatched. The CDR3 runs 14 residues. For the CDR3, the DNA is TGTGCCAGCAGCAAACCGGGACAGGGAAACGAGCAGTACTTC. This encodes CASSKPGQGNEQYF.

This clone was detected once. V usage is TRBV29-1 and J usage is TRBJ2-3, with D perhaps matching TRBD1 (6 bases). CDR1 and CDR2 (germline): SQVTM, ANQGSEA. The CDR3 has 14 amino acids. Between the trimmed V and J ends, which lost 6 bases and 0 bases, there was a span of 13 bases. The CDR3 bases are TGCAGCGTAGATAACAGGGTTAGCACAGATACGCAGTATTTT. Its protein product is CSVDNRVSTDTQYF.

The chain joins TRBV9 to TRBJ2-5; D is possibly TRBD2 (7 bases). V was pared by 6 bases and J by 0 bases, with 12 bases between. Germline V lookup: CDR1 SGDLS, CDR2 YYNGEE. CDR3 length: 14 residues. The DNA of the CDR3 is TGTGCCAGCACCCTAGGGGGGGACCAAGAGACCCAGTACTTC. Translating it yields CASTLGGDQETQYF.

This chain links TRBV11-3 with TRBJ2-1; possibly TRBD1 for D (6 bases). V shed 5 bases and J shed 9 bases, with 14 bases lying between them. The CDR3 consists of 13 residues. Germline V gives CDR1 SGHNT, CDR2 YENEEA. The CDR3 region has the DNA TGTGCCAGCAGCCCGGGCCCACAGGGTGAGCAGTTCTTC. Its translation is CASSPGPQGEQFF.

This clone was picked up a small number of times. V and J are TRBV14 and TRBJ2-1, with TRBD1 matching 7 bases. Germline CDR1 SGHDN, CDR2 FVKESK. The CDR3 has 14 amino acids. The ends lost 2 bases at V and 3 bases at J; junction bases unmatched: 1. CDR3 coding DNA: TGTGCCAGCAGCCAATGGACAGGCTACAATGAGCAGTTCTTC. Its translation: CASSQWTGYNEQFF.

The chain uses TRBV4-2 and TRBJ2-7, with 9 bases matching TRBD1. Germline-derived CDR1 and CDR2 are LGHNA and YNFKEQ. J was trimmed by 3 bases and V by 3 bases; bases with no gene match: 0. The CDR3 runs 13 residues. For the CDR3, the DNA is TGTGCCAGCAGCCAGGACAGGGGCTACGAGCAGTACTTC. It translates to CASSQDRGYEQYF.

The chain joins TRBV27 to TRBJ2-1, with 8 bases aligning to TRBD1. Germline assignment: CDR1 MNHEY and CDR2 SMNVEV (reference sequence). Losses at the gene ends were 6 bases for V and 1 base for J; bases not matched to a gene: 14. The CDR3 spans 18 residues. The CDR3 sequence is CASRLLPGGSSSYNEQFF. The CDR3 bases are TGTGCCAGCAGGCTTTTGCCAGGGGGCAGTTCGTCCTACAATGAGCAGTTCTTC.

The rearrangement joins TRBV6-5 to TRBJ2-7; 7 bases are shared with TRBD1. V shed 4 bases, J shed 3 bases, and the junction held 3 bases outside the gene matches. This CDR3 contains 13 residues. Germline values: CDR1 MNHEY, CDR2 SVGAGI. The CDR3 DNA sequence: TGTGCCAGCAGTTGGTGGGACAGCTACGAGCAGTACTTC. The encoded protein is CASSWWDSYEQYF.

The chain links TRBV11-2 to TRBJ2-1; 9 bases map to TRBD1. Per the germline V gene, CDR1 is SGHAT and CDR2 is FQNNGV. The J segment lost 9 bases and the V segment lost 1 base, leaving 7 bases of the junction unmatched. This CDR3 region has 15 residues. The CDR3 here is CASSLVRDRAREQFF. The CDR3 DNA sequence: TGTGCCAGCAGCTTAGTTCGGGACAGGGCGCGTGAGCAGTTCTTC.

This clone showed up just a few times. This chain links TRBV7-9 with TRBJ2-3; possibly TRBD2 for D (5 bases). Germline V CDR1 and CDR2: SEHNR, FQNEAQ (reference sequence). This CDR3 comprises 14 residues. V shed 5 bases and J shed 0 bases, with 9 bases lying between them. CDR3 loop: CASSQQRSTDTQYF. The CDR3 DNA reads as TGTGCCAGCAGCCAGCAGCGGAGCACAGATACGCAGTATTTT.

V usage is TRBV5-4 and J usage is TRBJ2-7; TRBD2 aligns across 11 bases. Germline V lookup: CDR1 SGHNT, CDR2 YYREEE (reference sequence). This CDR3 contains 14 residues. The trim removed 6 bases at V and 12 bases at J, leaving 14 bases unmatched. DNA for the CDR3: TGTGCCAGCACGAGGGAAGGGACTAGCGGCCCTCGGTACTTC. This codes for CASTREGTSGPRYF.

The chain employs TRBV5-1 and TRBJ2-3; 7 bases agree with TRBD2. Germline lookup yields CDR1 SGHRS and CDR2 YFSETQ. Unmatched junction bases numbered 7, after V lost 1 base and J lost 5 bases. CDR3 length: 15 residues. The CDR3 DNA reads as TGCGCCAGCAGCTTGATAACGGGGGGTGGAGATACGCAGTATTTT. Protein sequence: CASSLITGGGDTQYF.

The chain combines TRBV6-2 or TRBV6-3 with TRBJ2-1; TRBD2 agrees at 12 bases. Germline-derived CDR1 and CDR2 are MNHEY and SVGEGT. The CDR3 runs 18 residues. Germline trimming cut 4 bases from V and 8 bases from J; bases unmatched to any gene: 15. The CDR3, as DNA: TGTGCCAGCAGTTCGTCTCCCCTGCTAGCGGGGGGGCATTATGAGCAGTTCTTC. Its translation is CASSSSPLLAGGHYEQFF.

The V gene is TRBV9, the J gene TRBJ1-1; D call uncertain. The CDR3 is 13 amino acids. The V and J ends lost 3 bases and 4 bases respectively, with 10 bases between them. The germline CDR1 and CDR2 sequences are SGDLS and YYNGEE. CDR3 sequence reads: CASSAPPGTEAFF. The CDR3 DNA is TGTGCCAGCAGCGCCCCGCCGGGCACTGAAGCTTTCTTT.

This clone was recorded only once. This chain uses TRBV11-2 with TRBJ2-2; D gene uncertain. Germline loops: CDR1 SGHAT, CDR2 FQNNGV. There are 11 residues in the CDR3. V was clipped by 4 bases and J by 6 bases, with 3 bases between them. The DNA for the CDR3 is TGTGCCAGCAGCTACTCCGGGGAGCTGTTTTTT. Translated: CASSYSGELFF. Using reference TRBV11-2 and TRBJ2-2 for the parts outside the CDR3, the full variable domain is EAGVAQSPRYKIIEKRQSVAFWCNPISGHATLYWYQQILGQGPKLLIQFQNNGVVDDSQLPKDRFSAERLKGVDSTLKIQPAKLEDSAVYLCASSYSGELFFGEGSRLTVL.

This clone was seen a single time. The rearrangement links TRBV4-2 to TRBJ2-7; D not certain. Trimming cost V 0 bases and J 5 bases, with 2 bases left between them. The CDR3 totals 11 residues. Germline V gene sequence: CDR1 LGHNA, CDR2 YNFKEQ. CDR3 loop: CASSQDNEQYF. The CDR3, as DNA: TGTGCCAGCAGCCAAGACAACGAGCAGTACTTC.

J is TRBJ1-2 and V is TRBV27; TRBD1 aligns across 9 bases. V shed 5 bases and J 4 bases; nucleotides not matched to a gene: 2. Per the germline V gene, CDR1 is MNHEY and CDR2 is SMNVEV (reference sequence). The CDR3 length is 13 residues. This CDR3 is CASSPTGGYGYTF. The CDR3, as DNA: TGTGCCAGCAGTCCGACAGGGGGCTATGGCTACACCTTC.

This rearrangement joins TRBV5-4 to TRBJ1-2; tentative D call: TRBD1 (6 bases). Germline CDR1 SGHNT, CDR2 YYREEE (reference sequence). V lost 0 bases and J 1 base, leaving 13 bases between the germline ends. This CDR3 contains 16 residues. This chain's CDR3 is CASSLEGGLNNYGYTF. The DNA for the CDR3 is TGTGCCAGCAGCTTGGAGGGGGGGCTTAATAACTATGGCTACACCTTC.

The chain combines TRBV19 with TRBJ1-5, with a weak D call TRBD1 (5 bases). Germline lookup yields CDR1 LNHDA and CDR2 SQIVND (reference sequence). The CDR3 spans 13 residues. The V gene lost 0 bases and the J gene lost 11 bases, with 11 bases spanning the gap. The CDR3 DNA reads TGTGCCAGTAGTATAGATCTAGGGGAGGCCCAGCATTTT. Translation gives CASSIDLGEAQHF. The variable domain in full, completed from reference TRBV19 and TRBJ1-5, reads DGGITQSPKYLFRKEGQNVTLSCEQNLNHDAMYWYRQDPGQGLRLIYYSQIVNDFQKGDIAEGYSVSREKKESFPLTVTSAQKNPTAFYLCASSIDLGEAQHFGDGTRLSIL.

This chain uses TRBV19 with TRBJ2-1; the D is unclear. The CDR3 runs to 14 residues. Germline lookup yields CDR1 LNHDA and CDR2 SQIVND (reference sequence). The V and J ends lost 7 bases and 0 bases respectively, with 10 bases between them. The CDR3, as DNA: TGTGCCAGTAACACCCTTGGCTCCTACAATGAGCAGTTCTTC. It translates to CASNTLGSYNEQFF.

The chain employs TRBV11-2 and TRBJ2-2; D unresolved. With 5 bases removed from V and 8 bases from J, the gap between germline ends came to 12 bases. The germline V gene encodes CDR1 SGHAT and CDR2 FQNNGV. This CDR3 is 13 amino acids long. CDR3: CASSPDQVGELFF. CDR3 bases: TGTGCCAGCAGCCCAGACCAGGTTGGGGAGCTGTTTTTT.